These 32 T cell receptor beta chains were sequenced from one sample in a study of neurological immune-mediated disorders. TCRdb itself ran the 5' RACE reads through MiXCR, one entry per CDR3 protein. The sample yields 50,000 to 80,000 distinct CDR3 sequences, 3.5% to 5.5% seen once. Sequencing was done on a sample of PBMCs. The origin of the receptors is a man aged 30 to 45 with multiple sclerosis.

This clonotype occurred a few times. The chain employs TRBV4-1 and TRBJ2-3; tentatively, D is TRBD1 (6 bases). V gave up 11 bases and J gave up 4 bases, with 19 bases separating them. Germline loops: CDR1 MGHRA, CDR2 YSYEKL. The CDR3 is 14 amino acids. CDR3 residues: CASGALGSADTQYF. The CDR3 coding sequence is TGCGCCTCAGGGGCCCTCGGGTCCGCAGATACGCAGTATTTT.

In this sample, this clonotype turned up many times. The genes are TRBV20-1 and TRBJ1-1; 8 nucleotides line up with TRBD1. There are 13 residues in the CDR3. V trimming: 1 base; J trimming: 6 bases; junction bases outside the gene matches: 4. Germline CDR1 is DFQATT and CDR2 is SNEGSKA (reference sequence). The CDR3 reads CSARGTGTAEAFF. In DNA form, the CDR3 reads TGCAGTGCTAGAGGGACAGGGACCGCTGAAGCTTTCTTT.

Relative to its sample, this clonotype is medium-sized (0.01 to 0.1%). The chain is built from TRBV7-9 and TRBJ2-2; D not certain. This CDR3 region has 15 residues. The germline V gene has CDR1 SEHNR and CDR2 FQNEAQ (reference sequence). Trimming took 3 bases from V and 2 from J, leaving 10 bases between them. CDR3 nucleotide sequence: TGTGCCAGCAGCTTCTGGGAACCCAACACCGGGGAGCTGTTTTTT. Translated: CASSFWEPNTGELFF.

This clonotype has a count of ten or more. The rearrangement joins TRBV5-6 to TRBJ2-3; D remains unclear. V lost 1 base, J lost 0 bases, and 9 bases lay in between. Looked up from germline, CDR1 is SGHDT and CDR2 is YYEEEE. The CDR3 has 15 amino acids. CDR3 DNA sequence: TGTGCCAGCAGCTTGTATCGACGGAGCACAGATACGCAGTATTTT. Translation: CASSLYRRSTDTQYF.

Many counts were recorded for this clonotype. The J gene is TRBJ1-1, the V gene TRBV20-1; TRBD1 agrees at 7 bases. The CDR3 has 14 residues. The germline V gene encodes CDR1 DFQATT and CDR2 SNEGSKA (reference sequence). After removal of 7 bases from V and 0 bases from J, the junction contained 8 bases not matched to a gene. CDR3 protein: CSGGRDSVNTEAFF. The CDR3 DNA reads as TGCAGTGGAGGGAGGGACAGCGTGAACACTGAAGCTTTCTTT.

This clonotype was seen ten or more times. This chain connects TRBV2 to TRBJ2-7; TRBD1 might be the D (6 bases). The CDR3 consists of 13 residues. The V gene's germline CDR1 is SNHLY and CDR2 FYNNEI. The V gene lost 8 bases and the J gene lost 3 bases, with 14 bases spanning the gap. CDR3 amino acids: CASRGTRDYEQYF. CDR3 in DNA: TGTGCCAGCCGAGGGACAAGGGACTACGAGCAGTACTTC.

This clonotype was counted at least ten times. The chain links TRBV20-1 to TRBJ2-2; weak D call: TRBD1 (5 bases). The germline CDR1 and CDR2 sequences are DFQATT and SNEGSKA (reference sequence). CDR3 length: 13 amino acids. Trimming stripped 0 bases from V and 6 bases from J, with 8 bases between. The CDR3 protein is CSARDLGAGELFF. The CDR3 DNA is TGCAGTGCTAGAGATCTAGGGGCCGGGGAGCTGTTTTTT.

This clonotype was found many times. The chain links TRBV9 to TRBJ2-2, with D perhaps TRBD2 (5 bases). Between the trimmed V and J ends, which lost 4 bases and 4 bases, there was a span of 14 bases. This CDR3 is built from 15 residues. The germline CDR1 and CDR2 sequences are SGDLS and YYNGEE. As DNA, the CDR3 is TGTGCCAGCAGCCCGAGGGCCTCCATCACCGGGGAGCTGTTTTTT. Protein sequence: CASSPRASITGELFF.

This clonotype has more than one count but fewer than ten. CDR3 protein: CASRTSGGVYNEQFF. The CDR3 region has the DNA TGTGCCAGCAGAACTAGCGGGGGAGTCTACAATGAGCAGTTCTTC. This chain connects TRBV7-8 to TRBJ2-1, with 11 nucleotides matching TRBD2. The trim removed 6 bases at V and 3 bases at J, leaving 4 bases unmatched. The length of the CDR3 is 15 residues. Germline loops: CDR1 SGHVS, CDR2 FQNEAQ.

This clonotype appeared many times. The rearrangement uses TRBV10-3 and TRBJ2-3, with D possibly TRBD2 on 6 matching bases. With 5 bases removed from V and 4 bases from J, the gap between germline ends came to 19 bases. Germline CDR1 is ENHRY and CDR2 is SYGVKD. This CDR3 comprises 16 residues. DNA for the CDR3: TGTGCCATCAGTTCCCCCCTTACGGGGGAATCAGATACGCAGTATTTT. It is translated as CAISSPLTGESDTQYF.

There are many counts of this clonotype. V usage is TRBV5-1 and J usage is TRBJ2-1; TRBD2 aligns across 13 bases. Germline assignment: CDR1 SGHRS and CDR2 YFSETQ. Trimming cost V 4 bases and J 0 bases; bases outside gene matches: 10. There are 19 residues in the CDR3. CDR3 DNA: TGCGCCAGCAGCCGACTCGGACTAGCGGGGGACCACTCCTACAATGAGCAGTTCTTC. It translates to CASSRLGLAGDHSYNEQFF.

This clonotype has at least ten counts. J is TRBJ1-1 and V is TRBV24-1, with TRBD1 as a possible D gene (6 bases). The CDR3 is made up of 13 amino acids. Trimming removed 4 bases at V and 5 bases at J, with 10 bases between. The germline V gene has CDR1 KGHDR and CDR2 SFDVKD. The CDR3 coding sequence is TGTGCCACCAGTGAGGGGGCGCGAACTGAAGCTTTCTTT. Translating it yields CATSEGARTEAFF.

This clonotype was recorded many times. The chain recombines TRBV5-1 with TRBJ2-2, with D unresolved. V shed 0 bases and J shed 11 bases, with 8 bases lying between them. Germline loops: CDR1 SGHRS, CDR2 YFSETQ. The CDR3 is 12 amino acids. Here the CDR3 reads CASSLGHNELFF. The CDR3 DNA sequence: TGCGCCAGCAGCTTGGGGCACAACGAGCTGTTTTTT.

This clonotype was counted between two and nine times. The chain has TRBV5-1 and TRBJ1-1; 7 bases agree with TRBD1. This CDR3 has 15 amino acids. Germline lookup yields CDR1 SGHRS and CDR2 YFSETQ. The ends lost 4 bases at V and 1 base at J; junction bases unmatched: 7. The CDR3 reads CASSHTGVQNTEAFF. The CDR3 region has the DNA TGCGCCAGCAGCCATACAGGGGTGCAGAACACTGAAGCTTTCTTT.

This clonotype was observed many times. This chain connects TRBV7-3 to TRBJ2-1; D gene uncertain. Germline lookup yields CDR1 SGHTA and CDR2 FQGTGA. The CDR3 is 14 amino acids. Trimming pared 1 base from V and 5 bases from J, leaving 9 bases between. CDR3 DNA: TGTGCCAGCAGCTTAAATCCAGGAAACAATGAGCAGTTCTTC. It codes for CASSLNPGNNEQFF. The variable domain in full, with the rest retrieved from reference TRBV7-3 and TRBJ2-1, is GAGVSQTPSNKVTEKGKYVELRCDPISGHTALYWYRQSLGQGPEFLIYFQGTGAADDSGLPNDRFFAVRPEGSVSTLKIQRTERGDSAVYLCASSLNPGNNEQFFGPGTRLTVL.

This clonotype was seen many times. The chain combines TRBV20-1 with TRBJ1-1; D is perhaps TRBD1 (6 bases). CDR3 size: 13 residues. Deletions cut 3 bases from V and 1 base from J, with 9 bases between. The germline V gene has CDR1 DFQATT and CDR2 SNEGSKA (reference sequence). CDR3 nucleotides: TGCAGTGCTAGCGGGGGGCAGAACACTGAAGCTTTCTTT. Translated: CSASGGQNTEAFF.

This clonotype was counted a few times. J is TRBJ2-7 and V is TRBV20-1, with D perhaps matching TRBD1 or TRBD2 (5 bases each). Trimming shortened V by 5 bases and J by 3 bases, and 14 bases separated the two germline ends. The CDR3 length is 13 residues. Germline V lookup: CDR1 DFQATT, CDR2 SNEGSKA (reference sequence). CDR3 protein: CSACNRDGYEQYV. CDR3 sequence (DNA): TGCAGTGCTTGTAACCGGGACGGCTACGAGCAGTACGTC.

J is TRBJ1-5 and V is TRBV4-1, with D possibly being TRBD1 (5 bases). The germline V gene has CDR1 MGHRA and CDR2 YSYEKL. V was pared by 8 bases and J by 2 bases, with 16 bases between. The CDR3 totals 15 residues. CDR3 in DNA: TGCGCCAGCGGTGCCGGGACGGCAGGCAATCAGCCCCAGCATTTT. Translated, it gives CASGAGTAGNQPQHF.

This clonotype was recorded at least ten times. The V and J genes are TRBV27 and TRBJ2-5, with 7 bases lining up with TRBD1. The trim removed 8 bases at V and 2 bases at J, leaving 8 bases unmatched. The V gene's germline CDR1 is MNHEY and CDR2 SMNVEV (reference sequence). The CDR3 contains 14 residues. The CDR3 bases are TGTGCCAGCGGTCTCCGGGACAGTCAAGAGACCCAGTACTTC. This translates into CASGLRDSQETQYF.

This clonotype was detected ten times or more. The junction departs from germline at one end; a sequencing error may be responsible. The chain carries TRBV7-8 and TRBJ1-6; D may be TRBD1 (6 bases). Germline CDR1 and CDR2: SGHVS and FQNEAQ. This CDR3 is built from 14 residues. In DNA, the CDR3 is TGCGCCAGCACAGGGAGCTCCTATAATTCACCCCTCCACTTT. Translation gives CASTGSSYNSPLHF.

In its sample, this clonotype was seen many times. The V and J genes are TRBV11-2 and TRBJ1-1; D not certain. V gave up 5 bases and J gave up 1 base, with 11 bases separating them. This CDR3 region has 14 residues. Germline CDR1 is SGHAT and CDR2 is FQNNGV. This CDR3 reads CASSTSRRNTEAFF. The CDR3 nucleotides are TGTGCCAGCAGCACCTCAAGGCGGAACACTGAAGCTTTCTTT. The variable domain in full, with the rest retrieved from reference TRBV11-2 and TRBJ1-1, is EAGVAQSPRYKIIEKRQSVAFWCNPISGHATLYWYQQILGQGPKLLIQFQNNGVVDDSQLPKDRFSAERLKGVDSTLKIQPAKLEDSAVYLCASSTSRRNTEAFFGQGTRLTVV.

This clonotype has a handful of counts. One base away lies a much larger clone, so this may be a sequencing read error. The chain links TRBV27 to TRBJ2-1; possibly TRBD1 for D (6 bases). This CDR3 is 14 amino acids long. Germline assignment: CDR1 MNHEY and CDR2 SMNVEV (reference sequence). V was pared by 3 bases and J by 2 bases, with 8 bases between. The CDR3, as DNA: TGTGCCAGCAGTTTGGACAGTGCCTACAATGAGCAGTTCTTC. Amino acids: CASSLDSAYNEQFF.

This clonotype turned up a few times. The genes are TRBV20-1 and TRBJ2-7; 11 nucleotides agree with TRBD2. With V trimmed by 0 bases and J by 5 bases, 9 bases remained unmatched. CDR3 length: 16 residues. In germline, CDR1 is DFQATT, CDR2 SNEGSKA (reference sequence). The CDR3 protein is CSARDRLAGLGDEQYF. The CDR3, as DNA: TGCAGTGCTAGAGACAGACTAGCGGGACTCGGGGACGAGCAGTACTTC.

The table lists this clonotype with many counts. V is TRBV5-5 and J is TRBJ2-7; D gene uncertain. Trimming removed 0 bases from V and 0 bases from J, with 10 bases in between. The CDR3 runs to 15 residues. Germline V gene data show CDR1 as SGHKS and CDR2 as YYEKEE (reference sequence). CDR3 in amino acids: CASSLVGGSSYEQYV. In DNA, the CDR3 is TGTGCCAGCAGCTTGGTGGGCGGTAGCTCCTACGAGCAGTACGTC.

In this sample, this clonotype turned up many times. The rearrangement uses TRBV3-1 and TRBJ1-1; no firm D call. The CDR3 has 15 residues. Germline V gene sequence: CDR1 LGHDT, CDR2 YNNKEL (reference sequence). Between the trimmed V and J ends, which lost 3 bases and 1 base, there was a span of 12 bases. CDR3 sequence reads: CASSQAGPSNTEAFF. The DNA for the CDR3 is TGTGCCAGCAGCCAGGCGGGCCCCTCGAACACTGAAGCTTTCTTT.

Many counts were recorded for this clonotype. The rearrangement uses TRBV20-1 and TRBJ2-1, with TRBD2 identical over 9 bases. The V and J ends lost 5 bases and 9 bases, in that order; junction bases with no gene match: 11. The CDR3 length is 14 residues. Germline lookup yields CDR1 DFQATT and CDR2 SNEGSKA (reference sequence). CDR3 in DNA: TGCAGTGCTCGACTAGCGGAGACCCACCTTGAGCAGTTCTTC. Protein: CSARLAETHLEQFF.

This clonotype came up many times. This chain joins TRBV4-1 and TRBJ2-1; D may be TRBD2 (5 bases). The V end was cut by 4 bases, the J end by 6 bases, with 16 bases between. Germline V gives CDR1 MGHRA, CDR2 YSYEKL. This CDR3 contains 15 residues. Written as DNA, the CDR3 is TGCGCCAGCAGCCCCCCCGGGCTAGCACGCAATGAGCAGTTCTTC. Its protein is CASSPPGLARNEQFF.

The chain combines TRBV20-1 with TRBJ1-4; D ambiguous. Germline V CDR1 and CDR2: DFQATT, SNEGSKA (reference sequence). This CDR3 is built from 11 residues. V dropped 5 bases and J dropped 5 bases, with 6 bases sitting between them. This chain's CDR3 is CSAGRNEKLFF. In DNA, the CDR3 is TGCAGTGCTGGACGGAATGAAAAACTGTTTTTT.

This clonotype has only a few counts. The rearrangement joins TRBV7-9 to TRBJ1-4; D ambiguous. The CDR3 runs 15 residues. Trimming stripped 1 base from V and 4 bases from J, with 10 bases between. The germline V gene encodes CDR1 SEHNR and CDR2 FQNEAQ (reference sequence). The DNA of the CDR3 is TGTGCCAGCAGCTTAGTCCCATCACTTAATGAAAAACTGTTTTTT. It codes for CASSLVPSLNEKLFF.

The chain combines TRBV5-1 with TRBJ1-1, with a weak D call TRBD1 (5 bases). The CDR3 runs 16 residues. Trimming stripped 3 bases from V and 7 bases from J, with 22 bases between. Per the germline V gene, CDR1 is SGHRS and CDR2 is YFSETQ. CDR3: CASSSGEARWGGEAFF. The CDR3 DNA reads as TGCGCCAGCAGCTCGGGGGAGGCCCGTTGGGGTGGTGAAGCTTTCTTT.

This clonotype was counted many times. The chain joins TRBV5-5 to TRBJ2-3, with D unresolved. V gave up 1 base and J gave up 4 bases, with 10 bases separating them. This CDR3 is 14 amino acids long. CDR1 and CDR2 (germline): SGHKS, YYEKEE (reference sequence). As DNA, the CDR3 is TGTGCCAGCAGCTTGCCGAATTTCCCAGATACGCAGTATTTT. Protein product: CASSLPNFPDTQYF.

This clonotype was seen at least ten times. The chain uses TRBV12-3 or TRBV12-4 and TRBJ2-2; either TRBD1 or TRBD2 may fit D (5 bases each). Trimming took 2 bases from V and 1 from J, leaving 11 bases between them. The CDR3 consists of 16 residues. The CDR3 protein is CASSLYGGGNTGELFF. The CDR3 DNA is TGTGCCAGCAGTTTATATGGTGGGGGGAACACCGGGGAGCTGTTTTTT.